Listed below are T cell receptor beta chains from one sample, sequenced in a study of blood T cells in healthy people across ages. Using its own MiXCR run on the 5' RACE reads, TCRdb lists one record per CDR3 protein. Of 1.2 million to 1.5 million distinct CDR3 sequences detected, 55% to 75% appear once; the ten largest clones hold 5% to 7%. Sample: blood. These receptors were taken from a man between 18 and 35 years old in good health. Both conserved end residues are part of each CDR3. Clone size is not always given. Where it is, it says once, few, many or a class for expanded clones.

clone size: few; J gene: TRBJ2-2; V gene: TRBV10-3; CDR3 protein: CAISSGFSRELFF
clone size: -; J gene: TRBJ2-1; V gene: TRBV6-5; CDR3 protein: CASRNPGKEQFF
clone size: -; J gene: TRBJ2-1; V gene: TRBV6-1; CDR3 protein: CASTLRTSGSNEQFF
clone size: once; J gene: TRBJ2-7; V gene: TRBV29-1; CDR3 protein: CSVEDPLRGYNEQYF
clone size: -; J gene: TRBJ2-2; V gene: TRBV29-1; CDR3 protein: CSVGTGLTGELFF
clone size: -; J gene: TRBJ2-7; V gene: TRBV9; CDR3 protein: CASSVGIGGFSSYEQYF
clone size: few; J gene: TRBJ2-1; V gene: TRBV20-1; CDR3 protein: CSARRGAYNEQFF
clone size: few; J gene: TRBJ2-5; V gene: TRBV21-1; CDR3 protein: CASSTRARTGEETQYF
clone size: few; J gene: TRBJ2-5; V gene: TRBV4-3; CDR3 protein: CASSQDRIRGQTQYF
clone size: -; J gene: TRBJ2-7; V gene: TRBV29-1; CDR3 protein: CGASVAGGASEQYF
clone size: -; J gene: TRBJ1-2; V gene: TRBV4-1; CDR3 protein: CASSHFPRGTNYGYTF
clone size: -; J gene: TRBJ2-1; V gene: TRBV20-1; CDR3 protein: CSARDGTSVINEQFF
clone size: few; J gene: TRBJ1-2; V gene: TRBV4-1; CDR3 protein: CASSQPRDSKFYGYTF
clone size: -; J gene: TRBJ2-3; V gene: TRBV13; CDR3 protein: CASSFGLALDTQYF
clone size: -; J gene: TRBJ2-1; V gene: TRBV7-8; CDR3 protein: CASGKRSGRSYNEQFF
clone size: few; J gene: TRBJ2-5; V gene: TRBV5-1; CDR3 protein: CASFDGGETQYF
clone size: -; J gene: TRBJ2-7; V gene: TRBV7-2; CDR3 protein: CASSLSPRLAVYEQYF
clone size: few; J gene: TRBJ1-2; V gene: TRBV7-9; CDR3 protein: CASSLLGGDSYGYTF
clone size: -; J gene: TRBJ2-5; V gene: TRBV27; CDR3 protein: CASSLFPNSYNEQYF
clone size: -; J gene: TRBJ2-7; V gene: TRBV11-2; CDR3 protein: CASSLPPGGSHEQYF
clone size: -; J gene: TRBJ1-1; V gene: TRBV7-2; CDR3 protein: CASSLTSPTGQAFF
clone size: once; J gene: -; V gene: TRBV3-1; CDR3 protein: CASSQLGPALLGEQYF
clone size: -; J gene: TRBJ2-3; V gene: TRBV20-1; CDR3 protein: CSAPSAGDTQYF
clone size: -; J gene: TRBJ1-5; V gene: TRBV5-1; CDR3 protein: CASSDPGTHECKPQHF
clone size: -; J gene: -; V gene: TRBV28; CDR3 protein: CASSFPGAMETQYF
clone size: -; J gene: TRBJ1-2; V gene: TRBV4-1; CDR3 protein: CASSQLFSYGYTF
clone size: few; J gene: TRBJ1-1; V gene: TRBV4-1; CDR3 protein: CASSQTDTEAFF
clone size: -; J gene: TRBJ1-2; V gene: TRBV3-1; CDR3 protein: CASSRRTYGYTF
clone size: -; J gene: TRBJ1-5; V gene: TRBV5-5; CDR3 protein: CASSSTTGHLPNQPQHF
clone size: -; J gene: TRBJ2-1; V gene: TRBV6-2/TRBV6-3; CDR3 protein: CASGIGGNEQFF
clone size: -; J gene: TRBJ2-7; V gene: TRBV7-9; CDR3 protein: CASSLGRVGVSVHEQYF
clone size: few; J gene: TRBJ2-7; V gene: TRBV20-1; CDR3 protein: CSARATSGGLYEQYF
clone size: -; J gene: TRBJ2-3; V gene: TRBV9; CDR3 protein: CASSVGSESDTQYF
clone size: -; J gene: TRBJ2-1; V gene: TRBV10-3; CDR3 protein: CAVAGTGPNYNEQFF
clone size: -; J gene: -; V gene: TRBV4-1; CDR3 protein: CASSQSPPLAGADEQYF
clone size: -; J gene: TRBJ1-4; V gene: TRBV27; CDR3 protein: CASRGMLTGEKLFF
clone size: -; J gene: TRBJ2-3; V gene: TRBV7-9; CDR3 protein: CASSLVFRRESTDTQYF
clone size: once; J gene: TRBJ2-3; V gene: TRBV29-1; CDR3 protein: CSVHGVGLAGSTDTQYF
clone size: -; J gene: TRBJ2-3; V gene: TRBV24-1; CDR3 protein: CATSDFLTGEDADTQYF
clone size: -; J gene: TRBJ1-2; V gene: TRBV4-3; CDR3 protein: CASSHGSTGGRGYTF
clone size: -; J gene: TRBJ1-2; V gene: TRBV7-2; CDR3 protein: CASSRAGENYGYTF
clone size: -; J gene: TRBJ2-1; V gene: TRBV7-9; CDR3 protein: CASSLVQGDFNEQFF
clone size: -; J gene: TRBJ1-1; V gene: TRBV2; CDR3 protein: CASSKGGAFEAFF
clone size: few; J gene: TRBJ2-7; V gene: TRBV29-1; CDR3 protein: CSVEGRASMGYEQYF
clone size: -; J gene: TRBJ2-7; V gene: TRBV15; CDR3 protein: CATSRDTEAGEQYF
clone size: -; J gene: TRBJ1-2; V gene: TRBV20-1; CDR3 protein: CSASPPLGQGDSYGCTF
clone size: -; J gene: TRBJ1-5; V gene: TRBV21-1; CDR3 protein: CASSRLKKGRVQPQHF
clone size: -; J gene: TRBJ2-5; V gene: TRBV27; CDR3 protein: CASSPFDKGTQYF
clone size: few; J gene: TRBJ2-7; V gene: TRBV6-5; CDR3 protein: CASSQTSGASYEQYF
clone size: few; J gene: TRBJ2-1; V gene: TRBV11-2; CDR3 protein: CASSLDVFLAGGQGYNEQFF
clone size: -; J gene: TRBJ2-7; V gene: TRBV20-1; CDR3 protein: CSAFYPGQYYEQYF
clone size: -; J gene: TRBJ1-2; V gene: TRBV7-2; CDR3 protein: CASSLGIGTGAYGYTF
clone size: few; J gene: TRBJ1-5; V gene: TRBV12-3/TRBV12-4; CDR3 protein: CASRLRQFDQPQHF
clone size: few; J gene: TRBJ2-1; V gene: TRBV27; CDR3 protein: CASSILAGVPYEQFF